This T cell receptor (beta chain) was recorded in a study of T-cell reconstitution after alpha-beta-depleted transplantation in children. Study outcomes and limitations: From surviving recipient T cells and thymic progenitors came the high day-60 TCRbeta diversity observed in some patients. Counts and diversity of T cells one year after transplant came mostly from newly produced T cells. Reports say that about two months after transplant, the alpha-beta T cells came out of several hundred graft clones that had expanded.

CDR3 length equals 16 residues. V lost 2 bases to trimming and J lost 0 bases, with 11 bases between them. The TCRbeta library incorporated unique molecular identifiers. Each CDR3 protein gets one entry after TCRdb re-called the PCR reads with MiXCR. Seen here are about a million distinct CDR3 sequences, roughly 29% observed once, and the top ten hold 25% to 35%. This clonotype was observed at least ten times. Its antigen is currently unknown. The sequenced sample was PBMCs, mostly from graft donor cells, obtained 360 days after TCRalphabeta/CD19-depleted stem cell transplant. The receptor comes from a boy younger than two who had a stem cell transplant for SCID, so the T cells may come from the graft donor. This chain connects TRBV12-3 or TRBV12-4 to TRBJ2-1, with D perhaps matching TRBD2 (6 bases). The CDR3 protein is CASSLNSGSSYNEQFF. CDR3 DNA: TGTGCCAGCAGTTTAAACTCCGGGAGCTCCTACAATGAGCAGTTCTTC.